This T cell receptor (beta chain) was recorded in a study of blood T cell repertoires in COVID-19. Study overall: COVID-19 samples from acute and convalescent phases originated in the United States, Italy and Spain.

CDR1 is SGDLS, CDR2 YYNGEE, per germline. V lost 3 bases to trimming and J lost 2 bases; unmatched junction nucleotides: 5. This CDR3 is 15 amino acids long. Method: immunoSEQ multiplex PCR; TCRdb's copy keeps in-frame clones and lacks some. Here the sample spans 350,000 to 500,000 clones, roughly 90% being singletons. The specimen sequenced was peripheral blood. This clonotype was sampled from a man in his late teens or twenties with COVID-19, enrolled during active disease. V gene TRBV9 combines with J gene TRBJ2-3; 8 bases agree with TRBD1. Written as DNA, the CDR3 is TGTGCCAGCAGCGGGGGACAGGATTTCACAGATACGCAGTATTTT. This codes for CASSGGQDFTDTQYF.